The 4 T cell receptor beta chains given below trace back to one sample, sequenced in a study of neurological immune-mediated disorders. TCRdb recomputed calls from the 5' RACE reads with MiXCR, one row per CDR3 protein. Of 100,000 to 150,000 distinct CDR3 sequences listed, roughly 3.2% are singletons. Specimen: PBMCs. Receptor source: a woman between 25 and 40 years old with multiple sclerosis.

As to this clonotype: A much larger clone is a single base away; this may be a read error. The CDR3 DNA sequence: TGTGCCAGCAGCTCTTCGGGCTACAATGAGCAGTTCTTC. This encodes CASSSSGYNEQFF. The chain has TRBV7-6 and TRBJ2-1; unclear D gene. The CDR3 has 13 residues. Trimming cost V 4 bases and J 3 bases, with 7 bases left between them. Germline assignment: CDR1 SGHVS and CDR2 FNYEAQ.

This clonotype was observed at least ten times. The chain is built from TRBV6-2 or TRBV6-3 and TRBJ2-1, with D possibly matching TRBD1 (6 bases). The CDR3 covers 12 residues. The germline V gene has CDR1 MNHEY and CDR2 SVGEGT. V shed 8 bases and J shed 8 bases, with 13 bases lying between them. CDR3 region: CASEHRAHEQFF. For the CDR3, the DNA is TGTGCCAGCGAACACAGGGCCCATGAGCAGTTCTTC.

At least ten counts were recorded for this clonotype. V and J are TRBV5-1 and TRBJ2-7; TRBD1 matches 7 bases. Germline V gene lookup returns CDR1 SGHRS and CDR2 YFSETQ. V gave up 8 bases and J gave up 6 bases; unmatched junction bases: 8. The CDR3 sequence is 12 residues long. The CDR3 nucleotides read TGCGCCAGACGACAGGGTCGGCCCGAGCAGTACTTC. Its protein product is CARRQGRPEQYF.

This clonotype was seen ten or more times. The chain joins TRBV5-1 to TRBJ2-1; D might be TRBD1 or TRBD2, each matching 5 bases. This CDR3 contains 13 residues. With 3 bases removed from V and 4 bases from J, the gap between germline ends came to 8 bases. CDR1 SGHRS and CDR2 YFSETQ come from the germline V gene. The CDR3 DNA reads as TGCGCCAGCAGCTGGAGGACATACAATGAGCAGTTCTTC. It codes for CASSWRTYNEQFF.